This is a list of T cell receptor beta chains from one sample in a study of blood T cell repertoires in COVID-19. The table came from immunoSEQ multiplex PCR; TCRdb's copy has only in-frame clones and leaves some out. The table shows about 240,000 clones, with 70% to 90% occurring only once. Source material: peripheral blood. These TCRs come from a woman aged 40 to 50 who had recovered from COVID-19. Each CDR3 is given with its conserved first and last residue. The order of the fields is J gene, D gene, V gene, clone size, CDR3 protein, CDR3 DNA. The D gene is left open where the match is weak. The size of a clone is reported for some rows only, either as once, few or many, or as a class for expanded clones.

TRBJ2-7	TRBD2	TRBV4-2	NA	CASSQEGLAAYEQYF	TGTGCCAGCAGCCAAGAGGGACTAGCGGCCTACGAGCAGTACTTC
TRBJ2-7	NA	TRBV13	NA	CASSPPDSYEQYF	TGTGCCAGCAGCCCACCCGACAGCTACGAGCAGTACTTC
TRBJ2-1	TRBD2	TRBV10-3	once	CAIRTPGLAGDRGYNEQFF	TGTGCCATCAGGACCCCGGGACTAGCGGGAGATAGGGGGTACAATGAGCAGTTCTTC
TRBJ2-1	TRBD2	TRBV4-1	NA	CASSQEGLAAPYNEQFF	TGCGCCAGCAGCCAAGAGGGACTAGCGGCCCCCTACAATGAGCAGTTCTTC
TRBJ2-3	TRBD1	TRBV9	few	CASSVGGQGADTQYF	TGTGCCAGCAGCGTAGGGGGACAGGGGGCAGATACGCAGTATTTT
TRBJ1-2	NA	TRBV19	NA	CATKTTEAINYGYTF	TGTGCCACCAAAACGACAGAGGCAATTAACTATGGCTACACCTTC
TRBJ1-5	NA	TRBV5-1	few	CASSLAGQINQPQHF	TGCGCCAGCAGCTTGGCTGGACAGATCAATCAGCCCCAGCATTTT
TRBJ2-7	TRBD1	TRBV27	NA	CASSPRQGGYEQYF	TGTGCCAGCAGTCCGCGACAGGGGGGGTACGAGCAGTACTTC
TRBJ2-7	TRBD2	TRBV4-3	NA	CASSQVGRAHEQYF	TGCGCCAGCAGCCAAGTCGGGAGGGCCCACGAGCAGTACTTC
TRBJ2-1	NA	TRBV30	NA	CAWSVGGDNEQFF	TGTGCCTGGAGTGTAGGGGGGGACAATGAGCAGTTCTTC
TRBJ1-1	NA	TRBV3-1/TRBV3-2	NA	CASGDRLNTEAFF	TGTGCCAGCGGAGACAGATTGAACACTGAAGCTTTCTTT
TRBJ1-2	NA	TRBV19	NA	CASSAGVGYTF	TGTGCCAGTAGTGCCGGGGTCGGCTACACCTTC
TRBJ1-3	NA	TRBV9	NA	CASSVDGSGNTIYF	TGTGCCAGCAGCGTAGACGGCTCTGGAAACACCATATATTTT
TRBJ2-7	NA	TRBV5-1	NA	CASSLAAGEQYF	TGCGCCAGCAGCTTGGCCGCGGGGGAGCAGTACTTC
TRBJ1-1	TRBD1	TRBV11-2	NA	CASSTRTGGDTEAFF	TGTGCCAGCAGCACCCGGACAGGGGGGGACACTGAAGCTTTCTTT
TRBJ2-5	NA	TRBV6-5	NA	CASSYGSQETQYF	TGTGCCAGCAGTTACGGGAGTCAAGAGACCCAGTACTTC
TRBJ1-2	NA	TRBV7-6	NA	CASRPGAGDYGYTF	TGTGCCAGCCGTCCGGGGGCGGGGGACTATGGCTACACCTTC
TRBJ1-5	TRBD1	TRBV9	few	CASSETGDPNQPQHF	TGTGCCAGCAGTGAGACAGGGGATCCCAATCAGCCCCAGCATTTT
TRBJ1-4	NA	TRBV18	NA	CASSPSRQPTNEKLFF	TGTGCCAGCTCACCATCCCGACAGCCAACTAATGAAAAACTGTTTTTT
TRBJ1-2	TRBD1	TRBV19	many	CASSKGTGFGYTF	TGTGCCAGTAGTAAAGGGACAGGGTTCGGCTACACCTTC
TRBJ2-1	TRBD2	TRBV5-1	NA	CASTPGGAAPGEQFF	TGCGCCAGCACCCCGGGGGGGGCCGCCCCCGGTGAGCAGTTCTTC
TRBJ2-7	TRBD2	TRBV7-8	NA	CASSLPSFGTSGYEQYF	TGTGCCAGCAGCTTACCCTCGTTTGGGACTAGCGGCTACGAGCAGTACTTC
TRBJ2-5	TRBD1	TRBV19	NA	CASSPPPRDRGWETQYF	TGTGCCAGTAGTCCTCCGCCCCGGGACAGGGGTTGGGAGACCCAGTACTTC
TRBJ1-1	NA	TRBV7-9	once	CASSPRAGENTEAFF	TGTGCCAGCAGCCCCCGAGCGGGGGAGAACACTGAAGCTTTCTTT
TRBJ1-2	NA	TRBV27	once	CASSLSVGDYGAVLGYTF	TGTGCCAGCAGTTTATCGGTAGGGGACTACGGCGCTGTCTTGGGCTACACCTTC
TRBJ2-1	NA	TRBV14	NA	CASSQTYGSYNEQFF	TGTGCCAGCAGCCAAACCTACGGCTCCTACAATGAGCAGTTCTTC
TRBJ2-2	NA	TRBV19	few	CASSRRTRSGPGELFF	TGTGCCAGTAGTAGGAGAACTAGGTCGGGTCCCGGGGAGCTGTTTTTT
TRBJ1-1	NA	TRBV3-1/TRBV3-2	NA	CASGGGPNTEAFF	TGTGCCAGCGGGGGGGGACCGAACACTGAAGCTTTCTTT
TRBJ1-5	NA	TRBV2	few	CASSGWGYGNQPQHF	TGTGCCAGCAGTGGTTGGGGCTACGGCAATCAGCCCCAGCATTTT
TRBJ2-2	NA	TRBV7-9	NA	CASSLGQTGPTGELFF	TGTGCCAGCAGCTTAGGTCAAACAGGGCCCACCGGGGAGCTGTTTTTT
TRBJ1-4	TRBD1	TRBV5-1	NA	CASSSPTGGEEKLFF	TGCGCCAGCAGCTCCCCGACAGGGGGGGAAGAAAAACTGTTTTTT
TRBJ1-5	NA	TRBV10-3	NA	CAISAGGDNQPQHF	TGTGCCATCAGTGCGGGGGGAGACAATCAGCCCCAGCATTTT
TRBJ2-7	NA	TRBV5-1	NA	CASSLGARDCSYEQYF	TGCGCCAGCAGCTTGGGGGCCCGGGACTGTTCCTACGAGCAGTACTTC
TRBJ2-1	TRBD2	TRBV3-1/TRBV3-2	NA	CASSQGGGFNEQFF	TGTGCCAGCAGCCAAGGGGGGGGATTCAATGAGCAGTTCTTC
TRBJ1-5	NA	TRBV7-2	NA	CASSLGGSDYQPQHF	TGTGCCAGCAGCTTGGGTGGGTCGGACTATCAGCCCCAGCATTTT
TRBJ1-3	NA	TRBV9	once	CASSSSSGNTIYF	TGTGCCAGCAGCTCCAGCTCTGGAAACACCATATATTTT
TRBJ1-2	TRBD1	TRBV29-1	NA	CSVEGRGQFGYTF	TGCAGCGTTGAGGGCAGGGGGCAGTTTGGCTACACCTTC
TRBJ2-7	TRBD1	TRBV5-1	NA	CASSLGGTGGGPYEQYF	TGCGCCAGCAGCTTGGGGGGAACAGGGGGAGGCCCCTACGAGCAGTACTTC
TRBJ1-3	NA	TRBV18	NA	CASSPYGGSAGNTIYF	TGTGCCAGCTCACCGTACGGGGGATCTGCTGGAAACACCATATATTTT
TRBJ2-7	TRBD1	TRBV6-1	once	CASSDGGQGAYEQYF	TGTGCCAGCAGTGACGGGGGACAGGGGGCCTACGAGCAGTACTTC
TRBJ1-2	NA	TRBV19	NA	CATLSPRGYTF	TGTGCCACCCTCTCCCCCCGTGGCTACACCTTC
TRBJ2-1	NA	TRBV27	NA	CASRRQAYNEQFF	TGTGCCAGCCGGAGACAGGCCTACAATGAGCAGTTCTTC
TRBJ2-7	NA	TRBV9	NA	CASSAGPLGEQYF	TGTGCCAGCAGCGCTGGGCCCCTCGGCGAGCAGTACTTC
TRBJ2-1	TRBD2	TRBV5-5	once	CASSPWGGNEQFF	TGTGCCAGCAGCCCCTGGGGGGGGAATGAGCAGTTCTTC
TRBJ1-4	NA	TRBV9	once	CASSPGGATNEKLFF	TGTGCCAGCAGCCCTGGGGGGGCAACTAATGAAAAACTGTTTTTT